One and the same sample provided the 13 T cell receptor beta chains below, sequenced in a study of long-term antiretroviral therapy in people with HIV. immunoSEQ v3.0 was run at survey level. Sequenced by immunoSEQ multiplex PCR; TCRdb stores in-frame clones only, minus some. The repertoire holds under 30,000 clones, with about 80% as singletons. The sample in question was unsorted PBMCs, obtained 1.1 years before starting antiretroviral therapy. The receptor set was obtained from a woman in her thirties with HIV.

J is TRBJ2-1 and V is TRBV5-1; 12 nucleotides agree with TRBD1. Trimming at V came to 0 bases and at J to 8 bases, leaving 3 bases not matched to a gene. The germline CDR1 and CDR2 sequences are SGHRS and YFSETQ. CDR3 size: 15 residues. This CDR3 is CASSLGGTGGYEQFF. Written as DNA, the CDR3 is TGCGCCAGCAGCTTGGGGGGGACAGGGGGCTATGAGCAGTTCTTC.

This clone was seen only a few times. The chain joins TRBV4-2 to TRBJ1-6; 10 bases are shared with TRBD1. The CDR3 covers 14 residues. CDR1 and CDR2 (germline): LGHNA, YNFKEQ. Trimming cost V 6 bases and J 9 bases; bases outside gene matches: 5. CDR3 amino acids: CASRGTGDGSPLHF. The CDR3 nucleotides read TGTGCCAGCAGGGGGACAGGGGACGGTTCACCCCTCCACTTT.

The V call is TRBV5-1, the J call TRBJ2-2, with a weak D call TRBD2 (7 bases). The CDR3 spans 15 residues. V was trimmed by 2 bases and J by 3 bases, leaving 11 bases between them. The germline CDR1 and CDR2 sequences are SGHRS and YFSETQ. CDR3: CASSLGGADTGELFF. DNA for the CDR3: TGCGCCAGCAGCTTAGGGGGGGCGGACACCGGGGAGCTGTTTTTT.

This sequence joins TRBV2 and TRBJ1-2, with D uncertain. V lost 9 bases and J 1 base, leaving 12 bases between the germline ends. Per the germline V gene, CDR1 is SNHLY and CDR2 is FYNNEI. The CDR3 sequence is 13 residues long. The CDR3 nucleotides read TGTGCCAGTTCGGGGAGGATTAACTATGGCTACACCTTC. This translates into CASSGRINYGYTF.

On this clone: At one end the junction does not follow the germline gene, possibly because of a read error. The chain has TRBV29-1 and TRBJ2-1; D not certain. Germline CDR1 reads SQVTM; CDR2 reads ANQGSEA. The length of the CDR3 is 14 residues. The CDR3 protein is CSALDLNLYSEQFF. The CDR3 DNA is TGCAGCGCCCTGGACCTTAACCTCTACAGTGAGCAGTTCTTC.

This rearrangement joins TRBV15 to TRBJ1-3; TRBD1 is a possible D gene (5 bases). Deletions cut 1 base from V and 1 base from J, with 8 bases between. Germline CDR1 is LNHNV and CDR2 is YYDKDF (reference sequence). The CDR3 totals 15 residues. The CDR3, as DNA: TGTGCCACCAGCAGAGGGGGGAAGTCTGGAAACACCATATATTTT. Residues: CATSRGGKSGNTIYF.

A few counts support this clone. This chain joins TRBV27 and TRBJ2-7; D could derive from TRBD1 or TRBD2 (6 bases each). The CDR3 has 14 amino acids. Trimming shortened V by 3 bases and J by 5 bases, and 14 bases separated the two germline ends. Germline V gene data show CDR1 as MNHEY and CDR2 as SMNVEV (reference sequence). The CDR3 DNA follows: TGTGCCAGCAGTTTGAGGGGGGCGCCCAACGAGCAGTACGTC. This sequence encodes CASSLRGAPNEQYV.

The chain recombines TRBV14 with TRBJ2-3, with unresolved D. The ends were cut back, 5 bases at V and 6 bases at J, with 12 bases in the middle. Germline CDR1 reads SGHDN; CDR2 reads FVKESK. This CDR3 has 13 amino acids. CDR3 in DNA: TGTGCCAGCAGCTTATTGCCGACGGATACGCAGTATTTT. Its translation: CASSLLPTDTQYF.

CDR3 sequence reads: CASSEALGGINYYGYTF. CDR3 DNA: TGTGCCAGCAGTGAAGCTTTAGGGGGGATCAACTACTATGGCTACACCTTC. The chain couples TRBV6-1 to TRBJ1-2; D possibly corresponds to TRBD1 (6 bases). The CDR3 runs to 17 residues. Trimming cost V 0 bases and J 3 bases, with 17 bases left between them. The germline gives CDR1 MNHNS, CDR2 SASEGT.

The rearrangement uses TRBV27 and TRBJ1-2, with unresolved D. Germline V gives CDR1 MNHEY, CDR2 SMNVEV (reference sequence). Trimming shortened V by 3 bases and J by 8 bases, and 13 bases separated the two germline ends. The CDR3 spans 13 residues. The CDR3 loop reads CASSLAQDRGYTF. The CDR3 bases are TGTGCCAGCAGTTTGGCGCAGGATCGAGGCTACACCTTC.

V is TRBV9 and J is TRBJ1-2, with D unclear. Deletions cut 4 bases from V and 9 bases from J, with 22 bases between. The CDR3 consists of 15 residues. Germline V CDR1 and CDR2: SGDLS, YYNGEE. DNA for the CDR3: TGTGCCAGCAGCCCCTTTCGCAGCGGTGGTATGAGCTACACCTTC. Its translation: CASSPFRSGGMSYTF.

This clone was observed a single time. CDR3 residues: CASSLLSSQVTNSYEQYF. The CDR3 region has the DNA TGCGCCAGCAGCTTACTATCCTCACAGGTAACGAACTCCTACGAGCAGTACTTC. The gene calls are TRBV5-1 and TRBJ2-7; tentatively, D is TRBD1 (5 bases). Germline assignment: CDR1 SGHRS and CDR2 YFSETQ. V was trimmed by 2 bases and J by 0 bases, leaving 21 bases between them. The CDR3 consists of 18 residues.

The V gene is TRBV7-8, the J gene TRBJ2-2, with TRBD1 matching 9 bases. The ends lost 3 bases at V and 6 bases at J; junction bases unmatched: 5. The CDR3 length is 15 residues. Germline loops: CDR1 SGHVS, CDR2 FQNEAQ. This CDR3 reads CASSLEDRGPGELFF. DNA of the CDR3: TGTGCCAGCAGCTTGGAGGACAGGGGCCCCGGGGAGCTGTTTTTT.